This TCR beta chain was obtained from a study of blood T cell repertoires in COVID-19. This clone was seen once. Germline values: CDR1 MNHNY, CDR2 SVGAGI (reference sequence). The CDR3 length is 15 residues. With 4 bases removed from V and 4 bases from J, the gap between germline ends came to 16 bases. Repertoires were generated with immunoSEQ multiplex PCR, while TCRdb's copy carries only in-frame clones and drops some. The table shows some 130,000 clones, with more than 85% occurring only once. The source material was peripheral blood. The chain is built from TRBV6-6 and TRBJ1-2; weak D call: TRBD1 (6 bases). The clonotype was recovered from a man aged 60 to 75 with COVID-19, enrolled during active disease. This CDR3 is CASSSLEGGAYGYTF. The CDR3 DNA is TGTGCCAGCAGTTCCTTGGAAGGGGGGGCCTATGGCTACACCTTC.